Listed here are 23 T cell receptor beta chains from one sample, sequenced in a study of beta chain features in type 1 diabetes. Reverse transcription of all isolated RNA meant that expressed TCRB transcripts were sequenced. Only in-frame clones appear in the TCRdb table, and some are missing; sequencing was by immunoSEQ multiplex PCR. The sample consists of fewer than 300,000 clones, about a tenth of them appearing once. No antigen has been identified for these receptors. Study outcomes and limitations: Moderate yet significant TCRB CDR3 shortening was seen in Type 1 diabetes patients in all four CD4+ subsets.

What was sequenced was naive CD4+ T cells from blood. All receptors derive from a man in his thirties or forties with type 1 diabetes.

The rearrangement joins TRBV27 to TRBJ2-7, with unresolved D. The V and J ends lost 3 bases and 0 bases respectively, with 18 bases between them. The CDR3 has 17 amino acids. Germline assignment: CDR1 MNHEY and CDR2 SMNVEV (reference sequence). DNA of the CDR3: TGTGCCAGCAGTTTTTCGCCGTCTGGTATCAGCTCCTACGAGCAGTACTTC. Translation gives CASSFSPSGISSYEQYF.

This chain joins TRBV29-1 and TRBJ2-2; D possibly corresponds to TRBD1 (5 bases). Germline CDR1 reads SQVTM; CDR2 reads ANQGSEA. Trimming left V 7 bases short and J 7 bases short, with 16 bases between. There are 13 residues in the CDR3. The CDR3 is CSASPQDGGELFF. The CDR3 DNA reads TGCAGCGCCAGCCCACAGGACGGCGGGGAGCTGTTTTTT.

V and J are TRBV7-8 and TRBJ2-5, with D uncertain. Deletions cut 3 bases from V and 6 bases from J, with 11 bases between. Germline lookup yields CDR1 SGHVS and CDR2 FQNEAQ. This CDR3 spans 13 amino acids. CDR3 coding DNA: TGTGCCAGCAGCTTGGATGGAGTCCAGACCCAGTACTTC. This sequence encodes CASSLDGVQTQYF.

In its sample, this clone was seen a few times. The chain has TRBV9 and TRBJ2-7; possibly TRBD2 for D (5 bases). The CDR3 length is 11 residues. Per germline, CDR1 SGDLS and CDR2 YYNGEE. The V gene lost 6 bases and the J gene lost 6 bases, with 10 bases spanning the gap. The chain's CDR3 is CASNPGCEQYF. For the CDR3, the DNA is TGTGCCAGCAACCCGGGGTGCGAGCAGTACTTC.

This chain connects TRBV18 to TRBJ2-5; unclear D gene. The CDR3 consists of 13 residues. Deletions cut 2 bases from V and 5 bases from J, with 9 bases between. Germline V gene lookup returns CDR1 KGHSH and CDR2 LQKENI. The DNA for the CDR3 is TGTGCCAGCTCACCAGGAGTACGGGAGACCCAGTACTTC. It specifies CASSPGVRETQYF.

The genes are TRBV21-1 and TRBJ1-6; the table's D call, TRBD1, was not checked against the DNA. TRBV21-1 is an annotated pseudogene. This CDR3 spans 15 amino acids. CDR3 sequence: CASSKKGQDRSPLHF. The CDR3 nucleotides are TGTGCCAGCAGCAAAAAGGGGCAGGATCGTTCACCCCTCCACTTT.

This clone came up a few times. The chain combines TRBV10-3 with TRBJ1-1, with D tentatively TRBD1 (5 bases). Trimming cost V 7 bases and J 2 bases, with 11 bases left between them. In germline, CDR1 is ENHRY, CDR2 SYGVKD. The CDR3 sequence is 13 residues long. The DNA for the CDR3 is TGTGCCATCACCCGACAGCCTAACACTGAAGCTTTCTTT. Its translation: CAITRQPNTEAFF.

The V call is TRBV27, the J call TRBJ2-7; perhaps TRBD2 as D (6 bases). Germline V gene data show CDR1 as MNHEY and CDR2 as SMNVEV (reference sequence). The CDR3 has 14 residues. Trimming left V 4 bases short and J 3 bases short, with 13 bases between. The CDR3 DNA reads as TGTGCCAGCAGTTCCGGGAGTGAGGGCTACGAGCAGTACTTC. This translates into CASSSGSEGYEQYF.

This sequence joins TRBV29-1 and TRBJ1-2; D gene unclear. Germline V gene lookup returns CDR1 SQVTM and CDR2 ANQGSEA. The V end lost 1 base, the J end lost 4 bases, and 13 bases lay between the germline ends. CDR3 length: 14 residues. CDR3 residues: CSVEGPSGPYGYTF. DNA of the CDR3: TGCAGCGTTGAAGGCCCGTCAGGTCCCTATGGCTACACCTTC.

This clone was counted only a few times. The rearrangement uses TRBV4-1 and TRBJ2-7; 9 bases align to TRBD2. The V gene end was trimmed by 1 base and the J gene end by 3 bases; junction bases not matched to a gene: 4. Germline CDR1 is MGHRA and CDR2 is YSYEKL. The CDR3 loop spans 15 amino acids. CDR3 in DNA: TGCGCCAGCAGCCAAGCAGCGGGGGGCCGCTACGAGCAGTACTTC. Its translation is CASSQAAGGRYEQYF.

The chain uses TRBV21-1 and TRBJ2-5; TRBD2, the table's D call, was not compared with the DNA. TRBV21-1 is annotated as a pseudogene. The CDR3 consists of 16 residues. The CDR3 region has the DNA TGTGCCAGCAGCAAAGAGATTAGCGGGGCTGAAGAGACCCAGTACTTC. As protein: CASSKEISGAEETQYF.

This clone occurred a few times. The rearrangement uses TRBV18 and TRBJ1-2; D perhaps matches TRBD1 (6 bases). Per germline, CDR1 KGHSH and CDR2 LQKENI. Trimming shortened V by 4 bases and J by 0 bases, and 12 bases separated the two germline ends. The CDR3 runs 15 residues. The CDR3 loop reads CASSQRQEANYGYTF. CDR3 DNA: TGTGCCAGCTCACAAAGACAGGAAGCTAACTATGGCTACACCTTC.

V usage is TRBV6-6 and J usage is TRBJ1-5; 8 nucleotides align to TRBD1. The CDR3 sequence is 13 residues long. The V gene's germline CDR1 is MNHNY and CDR2 SVGAGI (reference sequence). V was clipped by 11 bases and J by 5 bases; unmatched bases: 8. CDR3 sequence: CASMDRVYQPQHF. DNA for the CDR3: TGTGCCTCCATGGACAGGGTTTATCAGCCCCAGCATTTT.

This clone appeared a few times. This chain connects TRBV20-1 to TRBJ2-7; D uncertain. V was clipped by 4 bases and J by 6 bases, with 10 bases between them. Germline CDR1 reads DFQATT; CDR2 reads SNEGSKA (reference sequence). This CDR3 is 11 amino acids long. CDR3 DNA: TGCAGTGCTACCACAGCCATCGAGCAGTACTTC. This translates into CSATTAIEQYF.

The chain employs TRBV19 and TRBJ2-2, with TRBD2 as a possible D gene (6 bases). With 5 bases removed from V and 8 bases from J, the gap between germline ends came to 12 bases. The CDR3 contains 13 residues. CDR1 is LNHDA and CDR2 is SQIVND in the germline V gene (reference sequence). CDR3 in DNA: TGTGCCAGTAGTCCACGACTAGAGGGGGAGCTGTTTTTT. Residues: CASSPRLEGELFF.

The chain's CDR3 is CASSQVLDSGGPYNEQFF. The CDR3 DNA is TGCGCCAGCAGCCAAGTTTTGGATAGCGGGGGGCCCTACAATGAGCAGTTCTTC. The rearrangement joins TRBV4-1 to TRBJ2-1; 10 bases align to TRBD2. V trimming: 1 base; J trimming: 2 bases; junction bases outside the gene matches: 8. The CDR3 has 18 residues. Germline lookup yields CDR1 MGHRA and CDR2 YSYEKL.

This clone was counted a few times. This sequence joins TRBV6-6 and TRBJ1-1; D is undetermined. The V gene lost 0 bases and the J gene lost 4 bases, with 12 bases spanning the gap. There are 15 residues in the CDR3. Per germline, CDR1 MNHNY and CDR2 SVGAGI (reference sequence). CDR3 region: CASSYSLTGFTEAFF. The CDR3 bases are TGTGCCAGCAGTTACTCTTTAACGGGTTTCACTGAAGCTTTCTTT.

The CDR3 nucleotides read TGTGCCAGTAGTCTAACCCGGGACAGCCCTTCTTATGGCTACACCTTC. This gives the protein CASSLTRDSPSYGYTF. The chain combines TRBV19 with TRBJ1-2, with 7 bases fitting TRBD1. V lost 5 bases, J lost 5 bases, and 14 bases stayed unmatched. There are 16 residues in the CDR3. Germline V gives CDR1 LNHDA, CDR2 SQIVND (reference sequence).

This clone has only a few counts. The genes are TRBV9 and TRBJ2-1, with 7 bases fitting TRBD2. The CDR3 is 16 residues long. V lost 2 bases to trimming and J lost 3 bases; unmatched junction nucleotides: 8. Germline V CDR1 and CDR2: SGDLS, YYNGEE. CDR3 bases: TGTGCCAGCAGCGTTAAGCGGGGAGCCTTCTACAATGAGCAGTTCTTC. Amino acids: CASSVKRGAFYNEQFF.

This clone appeared a few times. V is TRBV25-1 and J is TRBJ2-5, with D unresolved. The V gene lost 4 bases and the J gene lost 5 bases, with 11 bases spanning the gap. The CDR3 runs 13 residues. CDR1 and CDR2 from the germline V gene are MGHDK and SYGVNS. The CDR3: CASSVTASETQYF. The CDR3 DNA follows: TGTGCCAGCAGTGTCACTGCTTCGGAGACCCAGTACTTC. Filled out from reference TRBV25-1 and TRBJ2-5, the complete variable domain reads EADIYQTPRYLVIGTGKKITLECSQTMGHDKMYWYQQDPGMELHLIHYSYGVNSTEKGDLSSESTVSRIRTEHFPLTLESARPSHTSQYLCASSVTASETQYFGPGTRLLVL.

The CDR3 sequence is CASSLTYRNSPLHF. CDR3 DNA: TGTGCCAGCAGCTTAACGTACAGAAATTCACCCCTCCACTTT. The rearrangement uses TRBV7-3 and TRBJ1-6; D is undetermined. This CDR3 spans 14 amino acids. V was pared by 0 bases and J by 7 bases, with 7 bases between. CDR1 is SGHTA, CDR2 FQGTGA, per germline. The whole variable domain, filled in from reference TRBV7-3 and TRBJ1-6, reads GAGVSQTPSNKVTEKGKYVELRCDPISGHTALYWYRQSLGQGPEFLIYFQGTGAADDSGLPNDRFFAVRPEGSVSTLKIQRTERGDSAVYLCASSLTYRNSPLHFGNGTRLTVT.

This clone was observed a few times. V gene TRBV30 combines with J gene TRBJ1-4; 7 bases map to TRBD1. Germline values: CDR1 GTSNPN, CDR2 SVGIG (reference sequence). CDR3 length: 15 residues. Germline trimming cut 3 bases from V and 7 bases from J; bases unmatched to any gene: 11. The CDR3 DNA reads TGTGCCTGGAGCGACAACAGGGGCCTTTCTGAAAAACTGTTTTTT. Its protein is CAWSDNRGLSEKLFF.

The CDR3 sequence: CASSSHRVSGANVLTF. The CDR3 DNA reads as TGTGCCAGCAGCAGCCACAGGGTCTCTGGGGCCAACGTCCTGACTTTC. This chain joins TRBV7-2 and TRBJ2-6; D perhaps matches TRBD1 (6 bases). V was clipped by 5 bases and J by 0 bases, with 11 bases between them. CDR3 length equals 16 residues. Germline V CDR1 and CDR2: SGHTA, FQGNSA.